This TCR beta chain was observed in a study of shared clonotypes between healthy human individuals (dated by TCRdb to 2019 to 2021). Regarding the study in general: A few men and a couple of women, aged 18 to 49 years, made up the cohort. For each donor, CD4 naive and CD4 memory were each given three plates, CD8 naive was given two plates, and CD8 memory was given one plate. Blood TCR repertoires of five healthy adults were deeply sequenced to estimate repertoire size and the extent of clonotype sharing between individuals. To increase sequencing depth and limit assay-specific biases, TCR repertoire library preparation and sequencing were carried out by different laboratories using diverse techniques. Each donor's leukapheresis produced roughly between about 0.8 and 8.9 billion PBMCs. Results and caveats for the whole study, not just this receptor: Naive subsets generally had larger estimated clonotype richness than memory subsets. Incomplete sequencing was indicated by rarefaction of sorted-subset datasets, despite the large sequencing depth. Sampling was restricted to blood, and TCR repertoires in tissue are likely to differ from TCR repertoires in blood. About 5% of naive CD4, 3.5% of naive CD8, approximately 2% of memory CD4, and about 0.4% of memory CD8 clonotypes were shared across several donors. Because the study included only a small number of donors, the genetic and exposure-history diversity represented was limited. Pairwise subsampling led to the expectation that sequencing depth would affect the degree of clonotype sharing among donors. Higher generation probabilities were observed for clonotypes shared by all four sorted-subset donors than for non-shared clonotypes.

Worth noting for this clone: This receptor's antigen is unknown. Qualities for individual bases were not recorded, and no much larger clone is one base off.

CD8 naive samples were CD45RO-negative cells positively selected for CCR7, giving a CD45RA+CCR7+ population that excluded TemRA cells. Donors were healthy HIV-negative adults with no recently reported acute infections or vaccinations. Every donor was a Caucasian adult living in Nashville, Tennessee, USA. Blood was obtained by leukapheresis, after which PBMCs were separated by Ficoll-Histopaque density gradient centrifugation and cryopreserved in liquid nitrogen vapor phase. Analytical flow cytometry was used to check the purity and quantity of every magnetically sorted T cell population. Genomic DNA was isolated from each sorted fraction and quantified by UV absorbance on a Nanodrop 2000c. For CDR1 and CDR2, the germline V gene (reference sequence) lists SGHNT and YYREEE. Measured from the cysteine to the phenylalanine, the CDR3 is 12 residues long. Only the CDR3 portion is preserved as DNA: 36 bases, with reading frame beginning at the first base. V and J are truncated by 5 bases and 6 bases respectively, leaving an intervening sequence of 8 bases.

Using the deep immunoSEQ assay, TCR CDR3 regions were amplified from genomic DNA by multiplex PCR. Extracted genomic DNA from each cell subset was spread evenly across all wells of several immunoSEQ 96-well plates, with each plate serving as a replicate. For sorted subsets, 150 to 250 ng genomic DNA, equal to tens of thousands of T cell genomes, was loaded into each replicate PCR. Purified libraries were measured with a Qubit 3.0 fluorometer, size-checked on a Bioanalyzer 2100, and measured again with the KAPA Library Quantification kit. Every immunoSEQ 96-well plate was sequenced on a dedicated single-read 150-cycle Illumina NextSeq 550 flow cell. The authors processed their data as follows. Because only junctional sequences without quality scores were contained in the immunoSEQ output, filtering matching that applied to full-length reads could not be performed. To assign V/J genes and CDR3, sequences were annotated using PyIR, a Python wrapper for IgBLAST v1.9, with IMGT germline references. Any read was removed if the V/J assignment was weak (E-value above 1e-6), the CDR3 was missing, or the read contained stop codons, out-of-frame junctions, or ambiguous translated residues. V3J clonotypes were defined as sequences sharing an identical inferred V gene, J gene, and CDR3 amino acid sequence. Percentage overlap between repertoires was calculated by dividing the number of shared unique clonotypes by the size of the smaller repertoire. Three approaches were used to assess repertoire richness: RTK rarefaction, the Chao1 estimator, and Recon v2.1 estimates of unobserved clonotypes. For all TCRbeta clonotypes obtained by the gDNA method from a few donors, generation probabilities were computed with OLGA. The table comes from immuneACCESS by way of TCRdb, which keeps in-frame sequences with V and J called. Part of the clones is missing from these tables; in studies checked, under half for an unresolved V gene and the rest for unknown reasons. The V and J calls and clone size were taken over from that table, and D and trimming were inferred from the DNA. The sample table lists about 2.2 million clones, 85% to 95% of them with a count of one. In total, the top ten clones hold 1.5% to 2% of the sample.

The sample was naive CD8+ T cells from PBMCs. The cell subset or site label, as the study defines it: CD45RA+CCR7+. This sequence was found in a man between 18 and 29 years old in good health. Some clones in this sample may be carry-over from other donors' samples. Recombination connected TRBV5-4 to TRBJ1-4, with the D segment identity uncertain. The bases are TGTGCCAGCAGTTCCTTGGATGAAAAACTGTTTTTT. The translation is CASSSLDEKLFF.